Each of the 5 T cell receptor beta chains below was sequenced from the same sample in a study of radiotherapy plus CTLA-4 blockade in lung cancer. Some clones are missing from TCRdb's copy, which holds only in-frame ones; the method was immunoSEQ multiplex PCR. The sample lists some 40,000 clones, around 77% occurring once. Material: peripheral blood, obtained from a patient treated with radiotherapy plus ipilimumab. These receptors came from a human donor with non-small cell lung cancer whose response to radiotherapy plus ipilimumab could not be evaluated.

The V and J genes are TRBV6-1 and TRBJ2-7, with 11 bases identical to TRBD1. In germline, CDR1 is MNHNS, CDR2 SASEGT. V lost 8 bases to trimming and J lost 3 bases; unmatched junction nucleotides: 6. The length of the CDR3 is 14 residues. CDR3 bases: TGTGCCAGCCGGACAGGGGGCAGTTTCTACGAGCAGTACTTC. Protein: CASRTGGSFYEQYF.

The chain has TRBV5-1 and TRBJ1-1; the D gene is possibly TRBD1 (6 bases). The CDR3 is made up of 15 amino acids. The ends were cut back, 0 bases at V and 5 bases at J, with 14 bases in the middle. Germline V gene lookup returns CDR1 SGHRS and CDR2 YFSETQ. In nucleotides, the CDR3 is TGCGCCAGCAGCTTGGTGGGAGGGGGGGGGACTGAAGCTTTCTTT. Translated, it gives CASSLVGGGGTEAFF.

The V call is TRBV7-2, the J call TRBJ2-7, with D tentatively TRBD2 (6 bases). Germline CDR1 is SGHTA and CDR2 is FQGNSA. V was cut by 4 bases and J by 9 bases, with 13 bases left in between. The CDR3 consists of 12 residues. The CDR3 sequence is CASSSGGVRQYF. CDR3 DNA sequence: TGTGCCAGCAGCTCCGGAGGGGTAAGGCAGTACTTC.

The count of this clone is one. The gene calls are TRBV2 and TRBJ2-1; D gene uncertain. The V gene's germline CDR1 is SNHLY and CDR2 FYNNEI. V dropped 6 bases and J dropped 5 bases, with 14 bases sitting between them. The CDR3 loop spans 14 amino acids. CDR3 sequence (DNA): TGTGCCAGCAGGGTAGCCTCAAACCACAATGAGCAGTTCTTC. Translation gives CASRVASNHNEQFF.

There are a few counts of this clone. The chain recombines TRBV18 with TRBJ2-5; D is possibly TRBD1 (6 bases). Germline V gene lookup returns CDR1 KGHSH and CDR2 LQKENI. The V end lost 3 bases, the J end lost 1 base, and 12 bases lay between the germline ends. CDR3 length: 15 residues. The CDR3 nucleotides are TGTGCCAGCTCACCCTTTGACAGGTCCCAAGAGACCCAGTACTTC. Translated: CASSPFDRSQETQYF.